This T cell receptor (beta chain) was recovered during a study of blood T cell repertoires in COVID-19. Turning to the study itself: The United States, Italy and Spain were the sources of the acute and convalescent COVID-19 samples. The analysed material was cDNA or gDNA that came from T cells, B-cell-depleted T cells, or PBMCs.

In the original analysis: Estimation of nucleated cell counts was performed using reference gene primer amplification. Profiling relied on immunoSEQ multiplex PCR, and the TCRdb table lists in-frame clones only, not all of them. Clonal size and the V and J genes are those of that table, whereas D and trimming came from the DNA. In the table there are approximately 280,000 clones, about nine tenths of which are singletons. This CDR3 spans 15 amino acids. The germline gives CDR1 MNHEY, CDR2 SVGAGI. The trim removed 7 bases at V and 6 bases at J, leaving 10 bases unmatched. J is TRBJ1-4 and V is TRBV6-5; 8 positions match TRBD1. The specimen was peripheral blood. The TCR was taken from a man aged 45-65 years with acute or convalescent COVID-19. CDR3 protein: CASTIAGGGYEKLFF. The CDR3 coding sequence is TGTGCCAGCACCATAGCAGGGGGCGGTTATGAAAAACTGTTTTTT.